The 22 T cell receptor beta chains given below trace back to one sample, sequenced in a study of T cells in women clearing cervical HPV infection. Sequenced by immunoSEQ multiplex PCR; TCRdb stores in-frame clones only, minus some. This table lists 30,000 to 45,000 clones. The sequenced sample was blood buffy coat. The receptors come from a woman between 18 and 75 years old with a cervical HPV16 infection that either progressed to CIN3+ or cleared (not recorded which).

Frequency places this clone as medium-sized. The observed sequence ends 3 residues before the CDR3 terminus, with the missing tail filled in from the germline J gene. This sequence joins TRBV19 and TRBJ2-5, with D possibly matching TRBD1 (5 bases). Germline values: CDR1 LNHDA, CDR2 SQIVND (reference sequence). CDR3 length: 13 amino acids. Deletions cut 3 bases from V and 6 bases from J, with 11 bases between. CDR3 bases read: TGTGCCAGTAGTATCGCGCAGGGCCAGACC. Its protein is CASSIAQGQT. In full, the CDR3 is CASSIAQGQTQYF.

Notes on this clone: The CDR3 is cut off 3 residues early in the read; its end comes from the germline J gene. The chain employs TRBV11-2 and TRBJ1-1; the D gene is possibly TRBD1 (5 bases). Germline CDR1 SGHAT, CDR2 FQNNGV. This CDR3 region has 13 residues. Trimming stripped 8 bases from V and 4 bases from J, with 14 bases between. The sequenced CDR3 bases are TGTGCCAGCCTGTCTTTCGGGGGCACTGAA. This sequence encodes CASLSFGGTE. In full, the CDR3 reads CASLSFGGTEAFF. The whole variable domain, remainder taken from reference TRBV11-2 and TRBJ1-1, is EAGVAQSPRYKIIEKRQSVAFWCNPISGHATLYWYQQILGQGPKLLIQFQNNGVVDDSQLPKDRFSAERLKGVDSTLKIQPAKLEDSAVYLCASLSFGGTEAFFGQGTRLTVV.

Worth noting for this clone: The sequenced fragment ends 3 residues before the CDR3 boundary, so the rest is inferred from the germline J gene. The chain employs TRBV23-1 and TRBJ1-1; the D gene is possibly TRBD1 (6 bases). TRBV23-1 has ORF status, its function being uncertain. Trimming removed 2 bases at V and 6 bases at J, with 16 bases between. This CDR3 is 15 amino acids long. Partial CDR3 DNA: TGCGCCAGCAGTCAAAGCTGGGGGGGGCGGGCTGAA. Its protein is CASSQSWGGRAE. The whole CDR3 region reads CASSQSWGGRAEAFF.

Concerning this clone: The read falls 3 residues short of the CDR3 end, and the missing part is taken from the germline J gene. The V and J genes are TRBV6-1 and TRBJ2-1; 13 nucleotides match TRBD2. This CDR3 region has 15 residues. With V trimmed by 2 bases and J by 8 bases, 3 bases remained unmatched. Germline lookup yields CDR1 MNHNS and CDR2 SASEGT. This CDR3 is CASSETSGGADEQFF. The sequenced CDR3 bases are TGTGCCAGCAGTGAAACTAGCGGGGGGGCCGATGAG.

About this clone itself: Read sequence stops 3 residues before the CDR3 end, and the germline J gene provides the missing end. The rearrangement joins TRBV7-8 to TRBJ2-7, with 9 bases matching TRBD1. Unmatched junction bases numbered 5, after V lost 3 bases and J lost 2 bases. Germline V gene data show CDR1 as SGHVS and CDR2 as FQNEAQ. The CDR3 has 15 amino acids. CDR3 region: CASSFGGQGTYEQYF. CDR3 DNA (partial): TGTGCCAGCAGCTTCGGGGGACAGGGCACCTACGAG.

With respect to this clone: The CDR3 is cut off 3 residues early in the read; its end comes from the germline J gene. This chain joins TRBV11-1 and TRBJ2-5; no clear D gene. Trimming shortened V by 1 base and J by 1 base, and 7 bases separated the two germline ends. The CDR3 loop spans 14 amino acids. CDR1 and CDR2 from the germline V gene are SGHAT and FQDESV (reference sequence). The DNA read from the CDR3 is TGTGCCAGCAGCTTAGGGGCAGTCCAAGAGACC. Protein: CASSLGAVQET. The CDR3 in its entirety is CASSLGAVQETQYF.

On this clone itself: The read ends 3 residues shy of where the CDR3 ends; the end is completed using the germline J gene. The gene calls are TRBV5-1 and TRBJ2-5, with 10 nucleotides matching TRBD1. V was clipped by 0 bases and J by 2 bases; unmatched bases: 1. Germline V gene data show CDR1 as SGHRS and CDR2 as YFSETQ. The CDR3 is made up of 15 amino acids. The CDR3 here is CASSLAGQGQETQYF. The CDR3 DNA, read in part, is TGCGCCAGCAGCTTGGCGGGACAGGGGCAAGAGACC.

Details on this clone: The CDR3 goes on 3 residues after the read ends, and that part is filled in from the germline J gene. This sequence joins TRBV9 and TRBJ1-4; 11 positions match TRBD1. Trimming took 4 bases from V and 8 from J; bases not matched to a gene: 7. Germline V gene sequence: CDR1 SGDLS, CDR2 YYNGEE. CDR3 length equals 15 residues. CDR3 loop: CASSPTGQGGEKLFF. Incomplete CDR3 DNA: TGTGCCAGCAGCCCTACGGGACAGGGGGGGGAAAAA. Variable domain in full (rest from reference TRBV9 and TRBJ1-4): DSGVTQTPKHLITATGQRVTLRCSPRSGDLSVYWYQQSLDQGLQFLIQYYNGEERAKGNILERFSAQQFPDLHSELNLSSLELGDSALYFCASSPTGQGGEKLFFGSGTQLSVL.

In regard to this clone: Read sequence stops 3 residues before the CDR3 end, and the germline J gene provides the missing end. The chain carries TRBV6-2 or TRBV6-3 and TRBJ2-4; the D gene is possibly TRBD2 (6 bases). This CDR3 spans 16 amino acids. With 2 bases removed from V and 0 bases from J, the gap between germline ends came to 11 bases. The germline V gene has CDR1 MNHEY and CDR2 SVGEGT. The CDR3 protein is CASSYGGALAKNIQYF. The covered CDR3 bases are TGTGCCAGCAGTTACGGAGGGGCCCTAGCCAAAAACATT.

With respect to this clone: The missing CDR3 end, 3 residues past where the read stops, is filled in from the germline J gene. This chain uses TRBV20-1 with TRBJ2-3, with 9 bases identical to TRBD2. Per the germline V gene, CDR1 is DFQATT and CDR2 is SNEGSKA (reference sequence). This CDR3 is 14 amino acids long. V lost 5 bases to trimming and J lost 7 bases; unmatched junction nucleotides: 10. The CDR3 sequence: CSAPPASGVNTQYF. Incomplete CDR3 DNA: TGCAGTGCTCCCCCGGCTAGCGGGGTTAATACG.

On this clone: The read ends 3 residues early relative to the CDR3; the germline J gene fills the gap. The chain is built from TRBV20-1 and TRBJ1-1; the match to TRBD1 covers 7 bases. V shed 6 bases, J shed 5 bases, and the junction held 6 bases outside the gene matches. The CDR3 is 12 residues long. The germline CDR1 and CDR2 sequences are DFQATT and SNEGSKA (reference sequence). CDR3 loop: CSARGWDTEAFF. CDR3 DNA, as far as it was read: TGCAGTGCCAGGGGGTGGGATACTGAA.

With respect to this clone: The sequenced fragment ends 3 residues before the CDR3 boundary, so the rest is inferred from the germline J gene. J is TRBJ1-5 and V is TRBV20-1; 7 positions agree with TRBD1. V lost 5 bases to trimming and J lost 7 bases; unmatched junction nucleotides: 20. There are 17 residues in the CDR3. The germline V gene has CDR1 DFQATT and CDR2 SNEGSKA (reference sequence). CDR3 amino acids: CSAQHVGGTERQQPQHF. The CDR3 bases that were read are TGCAGTGCTCAACACGTAGGGGGGACAGAACGGCAACAGCCC.

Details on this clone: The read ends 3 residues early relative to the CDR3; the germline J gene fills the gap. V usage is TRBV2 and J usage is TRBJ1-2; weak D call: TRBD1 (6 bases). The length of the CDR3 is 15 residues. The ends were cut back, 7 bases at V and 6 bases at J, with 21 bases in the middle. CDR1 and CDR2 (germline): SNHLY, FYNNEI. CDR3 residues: CASTPHGGEGNGYTF. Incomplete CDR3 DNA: TGTGCCAGCACTCCCCATGGGGGCGAGGGCAATGGC.

This chain's CDR3 is CASSHTLAGDAKNIQYF. The covered CDR3 bases are TGTGCCAGCAGCCATACACTAGCGGGAGATGCCAAAAACATT. This chain uses TRBV4-2 with TRBJ2-4, with TRBD2 identical over 11 bases. The read is 3 residues too short to cover the CDR3 end, so that end is filled in from the germline J gene. Per the germline V gene, CDR1 is LGHNA and CDR2 is YNFKEQ. The V gene end was trimmed by 3 bases and the J gene end by 1 base; junction bases not matched to a gene: 5. The CDR3 has 17 residues.

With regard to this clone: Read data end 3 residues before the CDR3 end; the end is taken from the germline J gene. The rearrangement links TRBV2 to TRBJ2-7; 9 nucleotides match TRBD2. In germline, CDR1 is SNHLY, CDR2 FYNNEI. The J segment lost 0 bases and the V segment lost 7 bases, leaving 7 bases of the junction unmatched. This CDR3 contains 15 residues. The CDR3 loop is CASKASGISSYEQYF. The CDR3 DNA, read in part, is TGTGCCAGCAAGGCTAGCGGGATCAGCTCCTACGAG. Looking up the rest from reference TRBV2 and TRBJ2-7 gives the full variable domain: EPEVTQTPSHQVTQMGQEVILRCVPISNHLYFYWYRQILGQKVEFLVSFYNNEISEKSEIFDDQFSVERPDGSNFTLKIRSTKLEDSAMYFCASKASGISSYEQYFGPGTRLTVT.

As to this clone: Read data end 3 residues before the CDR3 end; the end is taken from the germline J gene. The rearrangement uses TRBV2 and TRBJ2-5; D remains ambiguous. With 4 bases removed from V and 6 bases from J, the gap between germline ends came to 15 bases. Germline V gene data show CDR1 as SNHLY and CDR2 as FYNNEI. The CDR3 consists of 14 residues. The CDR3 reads CASSGLMAIKTQYF. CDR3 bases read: TGTGCCAGCAGTGGACTTATGGCTATAAAGACC.

CDR3 region: CASSTRPEEDGYTF. The sequenced part of the CDR3 DNA is TGTGCCAGCAGCACACGCCCCGAAGAAGATGGC. This chain uses TRBV9 with TRBJ1-2, with D unresolved. The observed sequence ends 3 residues before the CDR3 terminus, with the missing tail filled in from the germline J gene. The CDR3 covers 14 residues. Trimming cost V 4 bases and J 6 bases, with 16 bases left between them. The V gene's germline CDR1 is SGDLS and CDR2 YYNGEE.

The covered CDR3 bases are TGTGCCAGTAGTATAGATCCAGGGTCGGTTGGC. Its translation is CASSIDPGSVG. The full CDR3 protein reads CASSIDPGSVGYTF. The chain uses TRBV19 and TRBJ1-2; maybe TRBD1 (5 bases). The CDR3 end falls 3 residues outside the read, so it is completed with the germline J gene. The V end lost 0 bases, the J end lost 7 bases, and 12 bases lay between the germline ends. CDR1 is LNHDA and CDR2 is SQIVND in the germline V gene (reference sequence). The CDR3 runs to 14 residues.

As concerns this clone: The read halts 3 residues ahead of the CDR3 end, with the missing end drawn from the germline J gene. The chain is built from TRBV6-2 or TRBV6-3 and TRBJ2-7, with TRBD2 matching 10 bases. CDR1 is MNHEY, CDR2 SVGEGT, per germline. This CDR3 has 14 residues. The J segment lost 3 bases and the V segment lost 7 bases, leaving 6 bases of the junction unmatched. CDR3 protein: CASNLAGGNYEQYF. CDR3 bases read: TGTGCCAGCAACTTAGCGGGAGGAAACTACGAG.

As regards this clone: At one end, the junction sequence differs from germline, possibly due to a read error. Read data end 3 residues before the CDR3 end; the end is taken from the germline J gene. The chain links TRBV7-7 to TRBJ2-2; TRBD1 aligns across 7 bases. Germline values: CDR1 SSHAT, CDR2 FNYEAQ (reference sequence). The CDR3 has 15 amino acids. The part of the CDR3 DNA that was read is TGTGCTAGCAGCGCCGATACAGGGGCCACCGGGGAG. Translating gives CASSADTGATGE. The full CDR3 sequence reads CASSADTGATGELFF. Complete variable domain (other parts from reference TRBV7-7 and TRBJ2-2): GAGVSQSPRYKVTKRGQDVTLRCDPISSHATLYWYQQALGQGPEFLTYFNYEAQPDKSGLPSDRFSAERPEGSISTLTIQRTEQRDSAMYRCASSADTGATGELFFGEGSRLTVL.

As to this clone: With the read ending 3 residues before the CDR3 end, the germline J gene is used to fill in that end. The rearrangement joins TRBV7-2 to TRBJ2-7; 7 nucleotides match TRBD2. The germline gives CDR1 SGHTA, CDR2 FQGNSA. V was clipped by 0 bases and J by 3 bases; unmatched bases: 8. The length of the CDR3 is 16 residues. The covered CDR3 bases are TGTGCCAGCAGCTTAGCCCGGGCTAGCGGATACTACGAG. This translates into CASSLARASGYYE. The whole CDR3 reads CASSLARASGYYEQYF.

CDR3 loop: CASSKVFPDRAIAYEQYF. CDR3 bases read: TGTGCCAGCAGTAAGGTCTTCCCGGACAGGGCGATAGCCTACGAG. The J gene is TRBJ2-7, the V gene TRBV12-3 or TRBV12-4, with TRBD1 matching over 8 bases. The read falls 3 residues short of the CDR3 end, and the missing part is taken from the germline J gene. V was clipped by 5 bases and J by 2 bases; unmatched bases: 17. The CDR3 is 18 amino acids.